The rows below give T cell receptor beta chains drawn from one sample of a study of T cells in Graves' hyperthyroidism and ophthalmopathy. TCRdb recomputed calls from the multiplex PCR reads with MiXCR, one row per CDR3 protein. This sample yields more than 250,000 distinct CDR3 sequences, of which roughly 15% are seen a single time; 30% belongs to the top ten. The sequencing input was blood. These receptor sequences come from a woman between 45 and 65 years old with Graves' hyperthyroidism that later progressed to Graves' ophthalmopathy. Each CDR3 is given with its conserved first and last residue. A D gene is named only where the DNA matches it firmly. The listing skips clone size in some rows; elsewhere it reads once, few, many or a size class.

TRBJ1-1 | TRBV20-1 | many | - | CSALVLGDTLRNTEAFF | TGCAGTGCCCTCGTCCTCGGGGACACCCTAAGGAACACTGAAGCTTTCTTT
TRBJ2-5 | TRBV7-6 | - | - | CASSSQIQETQYF | TGTGCCAGCAGTTCCCAGATACAAGAGACCCAGTACTTC
TRBJ1-1 | TRBV28 | many | - | CASSLTDIRDSSRYTEAFF | TGTGCCAGCAGTTTAACCGATATCCGAGACAGTAGTCGGTACACTGAAGCTTTCTTT
TRBJ2-7 | TRBV27 | - | - | CASSLHGANSYEQYF | TGTGCCAGCAGCCTCCACGGGGCCAACTCCTACGAGCAGTACTTC
TRBJ2-5 | TRBV9 | many | - | CASSAGAGFQETQYF | TGTGCCAGCAGCGCCGGAGCGGGCTTCCAAGAGACCCAGTACTTC
TRBJ2-3 | TRBV20-1 | many | - | CSARDGPRGRADTQYF | TGCAGTGCTAGAGATGGGCCGCGGGGCAGGGCAGATACGCAGTATTTT
TRBJ2-5 | TRBV7-3 | many | TRBD2 | CASSLGTSGEKTQYF | TGTGCCAGCAGCCTCGGGACTAGTGGTGAAAAGACCCAGTACTTC
TRBJ2-1 | TRBV20-1 | many | TRBD2 | CSETSGMENEQFF | TGCAGTGAGACTAGCGGGATGGAGAATGAGCAGTTCTTC
TRBJ2-2 | TRBV29-1 | - | TRBD2 | CSASRAGGRKTGELFF | TGCAGCGCGAGTCGTGCGGGAGGACGAAAGACCGGGGAGCTGTTTTTT
TRBJ2-5 | TRBV5-8 | many | - | CASDPRGKETQYF | TGTGCCAGCGACCCAAGGGGAAAAGAGACCCAGTACTTC
TRBJ1-6 | TRBV3-1 | many | TRBD1 | CASSRSGQSGSPLHF | TGTGCCAGCAGTCGGTCGGGACAGTCCGGTTCACCCCTCCACTTT
TRBJ2-1 | TRBV10-3 | many | TRBD2 | CAISESGPGTSGRPNEQFF | TGTGCCATCAGTGAGTCGGGTCCCGGGACTAGCGGGAGACCCAATGAGCAGTTCTTC
TRBJ1-1 | TRBV18 | many | TRBD1 | CASSPTGGGNTEAFF | TGTGCCAGCTCACCGACAGGGGGAGGGAACACTGAAGCTTTCTTT
TRBJ2-1 | TRBV2 | many | - | CASTDRINEQFF | TGTGCCAGCACCGACAGAATCAATGAGCAGTTCTTC
TRBJ2-3 | TRBV3-1 | many | TRBD2 | CASTTGTSGFTDTQYF | TGTGCCAGCACCACCGGGACTAGCGGATTCACAGATACGCAGTATTTT
TRBJ2-3 | TRBV10-3 | - | TRBD1 | CAISGPQGATDTQYF | TGTGCCATCAGTGGCCCCCAGGGGGCCACAGATACGCAGTATTTT
TRBJ2-2 | TRBV10-1 | - | - | CASSVSYGGGELFF | TGCGCCAGCAGTGTATCATATGGAGGGGGGGAGCTGTTTTTT
TRBJ2-7 | TRBV7-9 | many | - | CASTPRSTVTIYEQYF | TGTGCCAGCACCCCTCGTAGTACCGTCACGATCTACGAGCAGTACTTC
TRBJ2-7 | TRBV27 | many | TRBD1 | CASSLWAGGQDEQYF | TGTGCCAGCAGTTTATGGGCAGGGGGCCAAGACGAGCAGTACTTC
TRBJ2-7 | TRBV28 | many | - | CASSFRGTPYEQYF | TGTGCCAGCAGTTTTAGGGGGACTCCCTACGAGCAGTACTTC
TRBJ1-6 | TRBV9 | few | - | CASSPSGETSSYNSPLHF | TGTGCCAGCAGCCCTAGCGGGGAAACTAGCTCCTATAATTCACCCCTCCACTTT
TRBJ1-3 | TRBV7-9 | few | TRBD1 | CASSLAGTAQGTIYF | TGTGCCAGCAGCTTAGCCGGGACAGCCCAAGGCACCATATATTTT
TRBJ2-7 | TRBV20-1 | many | - | CTTGPDPSEQYF | TGCACCACAGGACCGGACCCCTCCGAGCAGTACTTC
TRBJ2-5 | TRBV5-1 | many | - | CASSPTTGQETQYF | TGCGCCAGCAGCCCGACGACGGGCCAAGAGACCCAGTACTTC
TRBJ2-1 | TRBV30 | many | TRBD2 | CAWSVLAGANEQFF | TGTGCCTGGAGTGTACTAGCGGGAGCGAATGAGCAGTTCTTC
TRBJ2-3 | TRBV5-1 | many | TRBD1 | CASSSRQGADTQYF | TGCGCCAGCAGCTCACGACAGGGGGCAGATACGCAGTATTTT
TRBJ1-2 | TRBV5-1 | many | - | CASSSPRGYTF | TGCGCCAGCAGCTCCCCCCGAGGCTACACCTTC
TRBJ1-1 | TRBV29-1 | many | - | CSVTGSFMNTEAFF | TGCAGCGTGACAGGATCGTTCATGAACACTGAAGCTTTCTTT
TRBJ2-3 | TRBV18 | - | - | CASSPIRRGSTDTQYF | TGTGCCAGCTCACCAATTCGGCGGGGAAGCACAGATACGCAGTATTTT
TRBJ2-1 | TRBV2 | many | - | CASSKSLSEYNEQFF | TGTGCCAGCAGTAAAAGCCTTAGCGAATACAATGAGCAGTTCTTC
TRBJ2-7 | TRBV2 | many | TRBD2 | CASTGLAGGSEQYF | TGTGCCAGCACTGGACTAGCGGGAGGGAGCGAGCAGTACTTC
TRBJ2-3 | TRBV28 | many | TRBD2 | CASTDWAGGYTDTQYF | TGTGCCAGCACCGACTGGGCGGGAGGTTACACAGATACGCAGTATTTT
TRBJ2-1 | TRBV30 | - | - | CAWTASYNEQFF | TGTGCCTGGACGGCCAGTTACAATGAGCAGTTCTTC
TRBJ2-6 | TRBV7-9 | many | - | CASSLGLSGANVLTF | TGTGCCAGCAGCCTCGGACTCTCTGGGGCCAACGTCCTGACTTTC